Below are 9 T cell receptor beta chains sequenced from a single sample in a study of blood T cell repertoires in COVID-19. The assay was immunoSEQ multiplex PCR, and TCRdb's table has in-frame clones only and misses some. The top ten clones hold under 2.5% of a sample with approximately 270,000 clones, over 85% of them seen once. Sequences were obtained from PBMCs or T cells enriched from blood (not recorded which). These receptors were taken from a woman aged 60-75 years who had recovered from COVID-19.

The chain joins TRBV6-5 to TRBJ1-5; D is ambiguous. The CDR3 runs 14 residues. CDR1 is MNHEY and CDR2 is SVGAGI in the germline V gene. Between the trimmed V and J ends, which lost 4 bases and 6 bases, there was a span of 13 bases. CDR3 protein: CASSFDGLFQPQHF. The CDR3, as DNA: TGTGCCAGCAGTTTCGACGGGTTATTTCAGCCCCAGCATTTT.

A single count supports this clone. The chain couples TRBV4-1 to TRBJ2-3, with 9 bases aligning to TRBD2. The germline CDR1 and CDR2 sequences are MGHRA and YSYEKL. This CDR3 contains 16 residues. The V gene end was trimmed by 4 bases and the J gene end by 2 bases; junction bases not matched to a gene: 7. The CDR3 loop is CASSPQAGGFTDTQYF. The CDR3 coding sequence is TGCGCCAGCAGCCCCCAAGCGGGGGGTTTCACAGATACGCAGTATTTT.

CDR3 amino acids: CASSQGSYNEQFF. The CDR3 DNA follows: TGTGCCAGCTCCCAGGGCTCCTACAATGAGCAGTTCTTC. The V call is TRBV6-6, the J call TRBJ2-1; possibly TRBD1 for D (5 bases). The V and J ends lost 8 bases and 0 bases respectively, with 8 bases between them. CDR3 size: 13 residues. Germline V gene lookup returns CDR1 MNHNY and CDR2 SVGAGI (reference sequence).

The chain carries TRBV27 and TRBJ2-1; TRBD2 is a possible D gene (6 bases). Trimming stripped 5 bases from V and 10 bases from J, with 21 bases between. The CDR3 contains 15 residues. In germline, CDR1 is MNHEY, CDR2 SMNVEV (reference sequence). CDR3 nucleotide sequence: TGTGCCAGCAGTCTCGGACTACCGGGGGTGAGGGAGCAGTTCTTC. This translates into CASSLGLPGVREQFF.

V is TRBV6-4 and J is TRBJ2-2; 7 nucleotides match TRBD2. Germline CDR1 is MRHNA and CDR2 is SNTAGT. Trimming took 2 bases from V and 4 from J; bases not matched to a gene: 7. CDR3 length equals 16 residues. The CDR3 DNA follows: TGTGCCAGCAGTGACCTCGGCGGGAGTTGCACCGGGGAGCTGTTTTTT. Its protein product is CASSDLGGSCTGELFF.

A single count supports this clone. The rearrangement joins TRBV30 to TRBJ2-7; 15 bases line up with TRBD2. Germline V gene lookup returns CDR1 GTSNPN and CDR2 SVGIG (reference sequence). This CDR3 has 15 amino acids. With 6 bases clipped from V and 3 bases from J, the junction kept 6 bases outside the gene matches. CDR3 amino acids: CACSTGLAGGYEQYF. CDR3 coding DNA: TGTGCCTGTTCCACGGGACTAGCGGGGGGCTACGAGCAGTACTTC.

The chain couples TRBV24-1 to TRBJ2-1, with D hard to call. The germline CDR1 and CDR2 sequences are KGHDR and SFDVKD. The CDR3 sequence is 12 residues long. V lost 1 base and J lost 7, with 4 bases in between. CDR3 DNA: TGTGCCACCAGTGATTTTCGGAATGAGCAGTTCTTC. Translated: CATSDFRNEQFF.

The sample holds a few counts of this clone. CDR3 amino acids: CASSTAGTSGSYGANVLTF. DNA of the CDR3: TGTGCCAGCAGCACCGCCGGGACTAGCGGGAGCTATGGGGCCAACGTCCTGACTTTC. The rearrangement uses TRBV7-2 and TRBJ2-6, with TRBD2 matching over 14 bases. The CDR3 is 19 amino acids. V lost 5 bases to trimming and J lost 3 bases; unmatched junction nucleotides: 9. CDR1 is SGHTA, CDR2 FQGNSA, per germline. Combining the CDR3 with reference TRBV7-2 and TRBJ2-6 gives the whole variable domain GAGVSQSPSNKVTEKGKDVELRCDPISGHTALYWYRQSLGQGLEFLIYFQGNSAPDKSGLPSDRFSAERTGGSVSTLTIQRTQQEDSAVYLCASSTAGTSGSYGANVLTFGAGSRLTVL.

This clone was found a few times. The CDR3 bases are TGTGCCAGCGCGCCGGGACTAGCGAACTACGAGCAGTACTTC. Its translation: CASAPGLANYEQYF. The rearrangement uses TRBV11-3 and TRBJ2-7; 10 nucleotides line up with TRBD2. CDR3 length equals 14 residues. V gave up 8 bases and J gave up 3 bases; unmatched junction bases: 7. Germline V gene data show CDR1 as SGHNT and CDR2 as YENEEA.